The 20 T cell receptor beta chains listed next were all sequenced from one sample in a study of cytomegalovirus exposure and HLA in healthy donors. Amplification used 60 Vbeta primers and 13 Jbeta primers. TCRdb keeps only in-frame clones here, not all; method: immunoSEQ multiplex PCR. The table includes about 160,000 clones, roughly 79% detected once. The sequenced sample consisted of PBMCs. These receptors all come from a woman aged 40 to 55 in good health and CMV-seronegative.

The chain employs TRBV7-6 and TRBJ2-3, with D possibly TRBD2 on 6 matching bases. V lost 2 bases to trimming and J lost 10 bases, with 19 bases between them. There are 15 residues in the CDR3. CDR1 SGHVS and CDR2 FNYEAQ come from the germline V gene. Written as DNA, the CDR3 is TGTGCCAGCAGCTTATTCTCCGTCGGGAGTAGGGCGCAGTATTTT. This sequence encodes CASSLFSVGSRAQYF.

The chain couples TRBV6-5 to TRBJ2-7; possible D gene TRBD2, 6 bases. The CDR3 is made up of 14 amino acids. Germline CDR1 and CDR2: MNHEY and SVGAGI. V was clipped by 4 bases and J by 2 bases, with 12 bases between them. CDR3 DNA: TGTGCCAGCAGTTTAAGTCGGGGGACCTACGAGCAGTACTTC. Protein sequence: CASSLSRGTYEQYF.

The chain has TRBV9 and TRBJ2-1; D gene uncertain. CDR3 length equals 12 residues. V dropped 0 bases and J dropped 9 bases, with 7 bases sitting between them. Germline values: CDR1 SGDLS, CDR2 YYNGEE. In DNA, the CDR3 is TGTGCCAGCAGCGTAGGAACAGCTGAGCAGTTCTTC. Translating it yields CASSVGTAEQFF. Combining the CDR3 with reference TRBV9 and TRBJ2-1 gives the whole variable domain DSGVTQTPKHLITATGQRVTLRCSPRSGDLSVYWYQQSLDQGLQFLIQYYNGEERAKGNILERFSAQQFPDLHSELNLSSLELGDSALYFCASSVGTAEQFFGPGTRLTVL.

This clone has a handful of counts. The junction shows a germline mismatch at one end, possibly a read error. J is TRBJ2-1 and V is TRBV29-1, with 9 bases identical to TRBD1. CDR3 length: 14 amino acids. Germline V gene lookup returns CDR1 SQVTM and CDR2 ANQGSEA. This CDR3 reads CSGERGQGTNEQFF. The CDR3 DNA sequence: TGCAGCGGTGAAAGAGGACAGGGGACCAATGAGCAGTTCTTC.

This chain connects TRBV5-1 to TRBJ1-1, with D hard to call. The germline gives CDR1 SGHRS, CDR2 YFSETQ. The CDR3 covers 14 residues. The V and J ends lost 6 bases and 1 base respectively, with 13 bases between them. The CDR3 spells CASKGDWSNTEAFF. Here the CDR3 DNA reads TGCGCCAGCAAGGGAGATTGGTCGAACACTGAAGCTTTCTTT.

This clone was detected only a few times. The genes are TRBV19 and TRBJ1-1, with unresolved D. CDR3 size: 17 residues. Trimming took off 5 bases at V and 0 bases at J, with 19 bases between the two ends. CDR1 and CDR2 (germline): LNHDA, SQIVND (reference sequence). Here the CDR3 DNA reads TGTGCCAGTAGTTCCTGGGAGGTTAGTGGGATGAACACTGAAGCTTTCTTT. Protein sequence: CASSSWEVSGMNTEAFF.

Details on this clone: An end of the junction does not agree with germline; a read error may underlie this. This chain connects TRBV7-7 to TRBJ1-3; 11 nucleotides match TRBD1. Germline loops: CDR1 SSHAT, CDR2 FNYEAQ (reference sequence). The CDR3 sequence is 15 residues long. This CDR3 is CASSPGTGGGNTIYF. DNA for the CDR3: TGTGCTAGCAGCCCCGGGACAGGGGGGGGAAACACCATATATTTT.

This chain links TRBV6-1 with TRBJ1-2; TRBD1 agrees at 7 bases. With V trimmed by 4 bases and J by 3 bases, 11 bases remained unmatched. The CDR3 runs 16 residues. Looked up from germline, CDR1 is MNHNS and CDR2 is SASEGT. CDR3 region: CASSASTGKRDYGYTF. The CDR3 DNA reads TGTGCCAGCAGTGCTTCGACAGGGAAGAGAGACTATGGCTACACCTTC.

This clone was counted between two and nine times. The chain couples TRBV2 to TRBJ1-2; 7 bases line up with TRBD1. The germline V gene has CDR1 SNHLY and CDR2 FYNNEI. The length of the CDR3 is 16 residues. V shed 6 bases and J 2 bases; nucleotides not matched to a gene: 12. CDR3 coding DNA: TGTGCCAGCAGCTACACCGGGACAGATCTAAACTATGGCTACACCTTC. It is translated as CASSYTGTDLNYGYTF.

V is TRBV7-9 and J is TRBJ2-2; the D gene is possibly TRBD1 (6 bases). This CDR3 contains 12 residues. V was clipped by 8 bases and J by 7 bases, with 11 bases between them. The V gene's germline CDR1 is SEHNR and CDR2 FQNEAQ (reference sequence). Here the CDR3 reads CASQRQDGELFF. The CDR3 region has the DNA TGTGCCAGCCAGAGACAGGACGGGGAGCTGTTTTTT.

J is TRBJ1-1 and V is TRBV29-1, with 11 bases identical to TRBD1. The germline gives CDR1 SQVTM, CDR2 ANQGSEA. Germline trimming cut 3 bases from V and 3 bases from J; bases unmatched to any gene: 6. CDR3 length: 15 residues. For the CDR3, the DNA is TGCAGCGTTGAGGGCGGGACAGGGGGTGACACTGAAGCTTTCTTT. The encoded protein is CSVEGGTGGDTEAFF.

The chain links TRBV10-3 to TRBJ1-5; 7 nucleotides match TRBD1. V lost 8 bases to trimming and J lost 5 bases; unmatched junction nucleotides: 6. This CDR3 comprises 13 residues. The germline V gene has CDR1 ENHRY and CDR2 SYGVKD. CDR3 sequence (DNA): TGTGCCATCGCCCGGGACAGCGATCAGCCCCAGCATTTT. Residues: CAIARDSDQPQHF.

The V and J genes are TRBV7-3 and TRBJ2-1, with TRBD1 as a possible D gene (6 bases). The CDR3 covers 13 residues. Germline V gives CDR1 SGHTA, CDR2 FQGTGA. The V end lost 4 bases, the J end lost 7 bases, and 11 bases lay between the germline ends. Here the CDR3 reads CASSSGDWNEQFF. CDR3 coding DNA: TGTGCCAGCAGCTCAGGGGATTGGAATGAGCAGTTCTTC.

This chain connects TRBV27 to TRBJ2-7; D possibly corresponds to TRBD1 (6 bases). CDR3 length equals 15 residues. In germline, CDR1 is MNHEY, CDR2 SMNVEV (reference sequence). Trimming cost V 5 bases and J 0 bases, with 14 bases left between them. The CDR3 region has the DNA TGTGCCAGCAGTCCTCTGACAGGCTTCTCCTACGAGCAGTACTTC. Translation gives CASSPLTGFSYEQYF.

The chain combines TRBV30 with TRBJ1-5; 9 nucleotides align to TRBD1. V trimming: 3 bases; J trimming: 7 bases; junction bases outside the gene matches: 7. The CDR3 consists of 14 residues. Per germline, CDR1 GTSNPN and CDR2 SVGIG (reference sequence). As DNA, the CDR3 is TGTGCCTGGAGAGGGGACAGGGACGAGCAGCCCCAGCATTTT. This encodes CAWRGDRDEQPQHF.

V and J are TRBV14 and TRBJ2-2; 11 nucleotides match TRBD1. CDR1 and CDR2 (germline): SGHDN, FVKESK. CDR3 length: 18 residues. J was trimmed by 0 bases and V by 2 bases; bases with no gene match: 5. Here the CDR3 DNA reads TGTGCCAGCAGCCAACTACCGGGACAGGGGGCGAACACCGGGGAGCTGTTTTTT. This sequence encodes CASSQLPGQGANTGELFF.

The chain recombines TRBV25-1 with TRBJ1-4; possibly TRBD1 for D (5 bases). The CDR3 is 15 amino acids. Germline values: CDR1 MGHDK, CDR2 SYGVNS. The V and J ends lost 3 bases and 8 bases respectively, with 16 bases between them. CDR3 sequence reads: CASSEEGPGGEKLFF. The CDR3 coding sequence is TGTGCCAGCAGTGAGGAGGGACCTGGTGGCGAAAAACTGTTTTTT.

This rearrangement joins TRBV11-2 to TRBJ2-5, with 13 bases that match TRBD2. The CDR3 runs 13 residues. Germline-derived CDR1 and CDR2 are SGHAT and FQNNGV. Trimming cost V 8 bases and J 5 bases; bases outside gene matches: 2. This CDR3 reads CASGTSGTETQYF. CDR3 in DNA: TGTGCCAGCGGGACTAGCGGGACGGAGACCCAGTACTTC.

This rearrangement joins TRBV19 to TRBJ2-1; 9 bases agree with TRBD2. The V and J ends lost 3 bases and 2 bases, in that order; junction bases with no gene match: 8. This CDR3 is built from 17 residues. The germline gives CDR1 LNHDA, CDR2 SQIVND (reference sequence). In DNA form, the CDR3 reads TGTGCCAGTAGTATTAAGGGCGGGAGGGCCCCCTACAATGAGCAGTTCTTC. Translating gives CASSIKGGRAPYNEQFF.

The CDR3 bases are TGTGCCAGCAGCCCCTCAGCGGGAGAGCCCCAGACCCAGTACTTC. This sequence encodes CASSPSAGEPQTQYF. The chain carries TRBV7-6 and TRBJ2-5; 8 positions agree with TRBD2. The V and J ends lost 5 bases and 6 bases, in that order; junction bases with no gene match: 11. The CDR3 spans 15 residues. Germline CDR1 and CDR2: SGHVS and FNYEAQ.